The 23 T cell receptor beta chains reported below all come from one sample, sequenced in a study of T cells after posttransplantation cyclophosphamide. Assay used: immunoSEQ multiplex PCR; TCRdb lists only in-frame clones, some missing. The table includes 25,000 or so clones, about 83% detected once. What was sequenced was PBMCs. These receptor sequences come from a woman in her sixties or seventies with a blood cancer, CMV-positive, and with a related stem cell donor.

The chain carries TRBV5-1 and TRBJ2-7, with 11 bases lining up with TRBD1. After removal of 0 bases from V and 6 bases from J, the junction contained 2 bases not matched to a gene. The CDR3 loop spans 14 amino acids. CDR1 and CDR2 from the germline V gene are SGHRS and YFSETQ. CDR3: CASSLAGQGGEQYF. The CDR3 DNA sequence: TGCGCCAGCAGCTTGGCGGGACAGGGGGGCGAGCAGTACTTC.

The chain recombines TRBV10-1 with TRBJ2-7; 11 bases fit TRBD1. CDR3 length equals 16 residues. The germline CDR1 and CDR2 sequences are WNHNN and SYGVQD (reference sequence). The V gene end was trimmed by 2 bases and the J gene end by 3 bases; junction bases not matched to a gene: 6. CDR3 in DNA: TGCGCCAGCAGTGAGCGACCGGGACAGGGGGTCTACGAGCAGTACTTC. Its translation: CASSERPGQGVYEQYF.

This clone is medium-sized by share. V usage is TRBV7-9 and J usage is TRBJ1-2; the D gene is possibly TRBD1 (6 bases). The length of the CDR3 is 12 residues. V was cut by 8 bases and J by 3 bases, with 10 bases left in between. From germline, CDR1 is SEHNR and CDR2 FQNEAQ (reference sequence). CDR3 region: CASAGQYYGYTF. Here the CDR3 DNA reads TGTGCCAGCGCTGGACAGTACTATGGCTACACCTTC.

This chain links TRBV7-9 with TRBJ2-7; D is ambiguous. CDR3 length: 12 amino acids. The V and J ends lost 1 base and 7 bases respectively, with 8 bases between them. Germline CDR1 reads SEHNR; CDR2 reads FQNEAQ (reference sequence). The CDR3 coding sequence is TGTGCCAGCAGCTTAGGGTTAGTGGAGCAGTACTTC. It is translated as CASSLGLVEQYF.

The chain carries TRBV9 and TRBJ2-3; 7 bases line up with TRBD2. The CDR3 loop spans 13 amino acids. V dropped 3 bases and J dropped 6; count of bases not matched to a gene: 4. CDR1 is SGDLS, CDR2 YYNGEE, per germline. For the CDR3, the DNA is TGTGCCAGCAGCGCCGGGACTACCGATACGCAGTATTTT. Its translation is CASSAGTTDTQYF.

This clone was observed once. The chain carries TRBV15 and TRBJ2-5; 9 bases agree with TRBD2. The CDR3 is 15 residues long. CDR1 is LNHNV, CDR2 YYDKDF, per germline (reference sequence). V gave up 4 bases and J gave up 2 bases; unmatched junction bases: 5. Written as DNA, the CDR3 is TGTGCCACCAGCACCCGACTAGCGGAACAAGAGACCCAGTACTTC. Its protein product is CATSTRLAEQETQYF.

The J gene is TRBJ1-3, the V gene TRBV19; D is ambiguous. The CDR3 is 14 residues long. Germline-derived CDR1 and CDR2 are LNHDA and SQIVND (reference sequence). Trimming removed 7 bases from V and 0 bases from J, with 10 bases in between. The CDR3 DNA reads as TGTGCCAGTAACGGCAGACTCTCTGGAAACACCATATATTTT. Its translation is CASNGRLSGNTIYF.

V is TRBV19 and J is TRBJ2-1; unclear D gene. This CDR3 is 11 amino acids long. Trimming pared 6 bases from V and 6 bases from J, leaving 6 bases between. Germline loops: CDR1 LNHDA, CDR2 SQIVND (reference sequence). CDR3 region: CASSTFNEQFF. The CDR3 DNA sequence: TGTGCCAGTAGCACTTTCAATGAGCAGTTCTTC.

CDR3 amino acids: CASNRGWDTEAFF. The CDR3 DNA reads as TGCGCCAGCAATAGGGGGTGGGACACTGAAGCTTTCTTT. The chain joins TRBV10-2 to TRBJ1-1, with D possibly matching TRBD1 (6 bases). Germline V gene sequence: CDR1 WSHSY, CDR2 SAAADI. With 7 bases removed from V and 3 bases from J, the gap between germline ends came to 12 bases. The CDR3 is made up of 13 amino acids.

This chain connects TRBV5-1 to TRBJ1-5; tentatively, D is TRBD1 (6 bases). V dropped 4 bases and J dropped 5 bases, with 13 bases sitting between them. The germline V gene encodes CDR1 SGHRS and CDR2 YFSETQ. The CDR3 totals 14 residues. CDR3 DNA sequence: TGCGCCAGCAGCCCGGTGGGGGCAGATCAGCCCCAGCATTTT. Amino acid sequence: CASSPVGADQPQHF.

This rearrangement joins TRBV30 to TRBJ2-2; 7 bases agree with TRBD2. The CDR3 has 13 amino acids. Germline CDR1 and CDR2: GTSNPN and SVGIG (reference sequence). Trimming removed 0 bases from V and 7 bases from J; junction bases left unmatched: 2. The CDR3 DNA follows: TGTGCCTGGAGTGTTGGCGGGGGCGGGGAGCTGTTTTTT. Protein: CAWSVGGGGELFF.

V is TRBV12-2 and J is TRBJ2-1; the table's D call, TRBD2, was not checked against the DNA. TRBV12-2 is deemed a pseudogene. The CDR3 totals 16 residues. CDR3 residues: CASRLELADPYNEQFF. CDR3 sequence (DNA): TGTGCAAGTCGCTTAGAACTAGCGGACCCCTACAATGAGCAGTTCTTC.

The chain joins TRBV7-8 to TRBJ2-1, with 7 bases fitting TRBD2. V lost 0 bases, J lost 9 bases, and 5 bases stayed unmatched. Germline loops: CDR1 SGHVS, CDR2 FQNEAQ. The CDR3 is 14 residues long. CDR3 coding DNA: TGTGCCAGCAGCTTAGCAGGACTAGTTATTGAGCAGTTCTTC. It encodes CASSLAGLVIEQFF.

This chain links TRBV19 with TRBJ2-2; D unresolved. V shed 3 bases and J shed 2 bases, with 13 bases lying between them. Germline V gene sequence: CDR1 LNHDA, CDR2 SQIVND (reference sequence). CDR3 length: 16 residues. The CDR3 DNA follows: TGTGCCAGTAGTATGCGATTAGACATAAACACCGGGGAGCTGTTTTTT. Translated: CASSMRLDINTGELFF.

The chain's CDR3 is CASSLVGGRLDEQFF. DNA of the CDR3: TGCGCCAGCAGCTTGGTAGGCGGGAGGCTAGATGAGCAGTTCTTC. The V gene is TRBV5-1, the J gene TRBJ2-1, with 8 bases aligning to TRBD2. Trimming removed 0 bases from V and 8 bases from J; junction bases left unmatched: 7. The CDR3 length is 15 residues. Germline V CDR1 and CDR2: SGHRS, YFSETQ. The full variable domain, its missing parts supplied by reference TRBV5-1 and TRBJ2-1, is KAGVTQTPRYLIKTRGQQVTLSCSPISGHRSVSWYQQTPGQGLQFLFEYFSETQRNKGNFPGRFSGRQFSNSRSEMNVSTLELGDSALYLCASSLVGGRLDEQFFGPGTRLTVL.

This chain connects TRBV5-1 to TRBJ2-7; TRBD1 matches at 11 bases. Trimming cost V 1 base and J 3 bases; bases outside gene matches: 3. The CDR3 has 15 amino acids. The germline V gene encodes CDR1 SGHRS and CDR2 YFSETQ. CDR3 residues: CASSLWGTGGYEQYF. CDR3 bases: TGCGCCAGCAGCTTGTGGGGGACAGGGGGCTACGAGCAGTACTTC.

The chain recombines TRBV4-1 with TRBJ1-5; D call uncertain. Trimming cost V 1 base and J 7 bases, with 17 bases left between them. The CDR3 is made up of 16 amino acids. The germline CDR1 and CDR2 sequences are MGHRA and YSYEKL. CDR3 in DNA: TGCGCCAGCAGCCAAGTACCCTTCCGGGGTATACAGCCCCAGCATTTT. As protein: CASSQVPFRGIQPQHF.

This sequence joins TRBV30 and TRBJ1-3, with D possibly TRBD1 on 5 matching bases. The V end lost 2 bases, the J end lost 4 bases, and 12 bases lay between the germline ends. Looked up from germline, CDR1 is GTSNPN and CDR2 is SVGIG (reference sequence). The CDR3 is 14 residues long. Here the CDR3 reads CAWSPGKTGNTIYF. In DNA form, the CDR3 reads TGTGCCTGGAGTCCAGGGAAGACAGGAAACACCATATATTTT. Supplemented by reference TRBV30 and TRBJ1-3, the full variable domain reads SQTIHQWPATLVQPVGSPLSLECTVEGTSNPNLYWYRQAAGRGLQLLFYSVGIGQISSEVPQNLSASRPQDRQFILSSKKLLLSDSGFYLCAWSPGKTGNTIYFGEGSWLTVV.

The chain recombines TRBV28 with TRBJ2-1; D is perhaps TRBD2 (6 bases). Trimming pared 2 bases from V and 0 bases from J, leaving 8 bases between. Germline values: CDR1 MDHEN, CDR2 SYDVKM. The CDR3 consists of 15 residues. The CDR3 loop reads CASSLIGSSYNEQFF. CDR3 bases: TGTGCCAGCAGTTTAATCGGGAGCTCCTACAATGAGCAGTTCTTC.

The CDR3 DNA sequence: TGCAGCGTTGGAGCTGGACAGGGCGATGGCTACACCTTC. This translates into CSVGAGQGDGYTF. This chain joins TRBV29-1 and TRBJ1-2, with 8 nucleotides matching TRBD1. The germline gives CDR1 SQVTM, CDR2 ANQGSEA. The V segment lost 4 bases and the J segment 6 bases; nucleotides outside the gene matches: 7. The CDR3 runs 13 residues.

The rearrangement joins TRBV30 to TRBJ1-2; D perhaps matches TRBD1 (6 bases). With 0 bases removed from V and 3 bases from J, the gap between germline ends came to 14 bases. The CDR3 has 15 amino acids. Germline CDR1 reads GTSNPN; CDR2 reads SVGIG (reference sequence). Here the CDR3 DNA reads TGTGCCTGGAGTGTTAAGGGGGGGCTCTACTATGGCTACACCTTC. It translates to CAWSVKGGLYYGYTF.

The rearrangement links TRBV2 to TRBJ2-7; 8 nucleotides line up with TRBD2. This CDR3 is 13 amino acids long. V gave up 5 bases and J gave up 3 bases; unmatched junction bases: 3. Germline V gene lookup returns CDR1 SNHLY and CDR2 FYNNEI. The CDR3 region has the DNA TGTGCCAGCAGTCCCGGGACTAGCTACGAGCAGTACTTC. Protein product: CASSPGTSYEQYF. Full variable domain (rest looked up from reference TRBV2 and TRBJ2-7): EPEVTQTPSHQVTQMGQEVILRCVPISNHLYFYWYRQILGQKVEFLVSFYNNEISEKSEIFDDQFSVERPDGSNFTLKIRSTKLEDSAMYFCASSPGTSYEQYFGPGTRLTVT.

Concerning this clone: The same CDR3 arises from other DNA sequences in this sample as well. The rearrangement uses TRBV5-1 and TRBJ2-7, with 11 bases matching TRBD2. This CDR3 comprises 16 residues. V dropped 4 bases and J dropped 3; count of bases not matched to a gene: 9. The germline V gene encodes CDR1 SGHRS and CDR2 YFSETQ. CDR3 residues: CASSLAGTSGIYEQYF. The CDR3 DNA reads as TGCGCCAGCAGCCTGGCCGGGACTAGCGGCATCTACGAGCAGTACTTC.